This T cell receptor (beta chain) emerged from a study of CD8+CD57+ T cells in acquired aplastic anemia. As regards this clonotype: Its antigen is not identified.

Study outcomes and limitations: Patients and controls were not found to differ significantly in CD8+ Simpson's diversity. There were twenty-nine CD8+ CDR3 sequences that occurred in both patients and controls.

Those patients picked for sequencing had displayed CD8+CD57+ cell expansion on flow cytometry. No therapy was given to patients before blood sampling. Researchers used genomic DNA as the template to profile TCR beta VDJ and CDR3. Via MiXCR, TCRdb re-called the reads, giving one row per CDR3 protein. In the table there are some 200,000 distinct CDR3 sequences, more than 45% of which are singletons. The clonotype comes from a human donor with aplastic anemia. The sample was sorted CD4+, CD8+, or CD8+CD57+ T cells (not recorded which) from PBMCs.

CDR3 in DNA: TGTGCCAGTAGTATATCGGGACAGGGGAACACTGAAGCTTTCTTT. Encoded protein: CASSISGQGNTEAFF. This chain uses TRBV19 with TRBJ1-1; 9 positions agree with TRBD1. Looked up from germline, CDR1 is LNHDA and CDR2 is SQIVND (reference sequence). The CDR3 contains 15 residues. J gave up 1 base and V 2 bases, and 2 bases lay outside the gene matches.